This paragraph covers one TCR beta chain sequence. Its cognate antigen is unknown. PCR was performed using 60 Vbeta and 13 Jbeta primers. Measured with immunoSEQ multiplex PCR; TCRdb has only the in-frame clones, and not every one. This table holds fewer than 150,000 clones, about 79% found once. The record originates from a study of cytomegalovirus exposure and HLA in healthy donors. Findings and limits, study-wide: Upon later analysis, TCR association rates were observed to vary by HLA locus, being highest for DRB1 and lowest for HLA-C. Investigators reported fewer than 200 TCR beta chains as tied to cytomegalovirus. When the data were analyzed later, several of the most significant clusters appeared to be linked to common viral pathogens. A link between a missense DCLRE1C variant and TCR beta V- and J-gene trimming emerged from a later analysis.

CDR1 MNHNY and CDR2 SVGAGI come from the germline V gene (reference sequence). The CDR3 runs to 13 residues. V gave up 2 bases and J gave up 3 bases, with 4 bases separating them. The material sequenced was PBMCs. The gene calls are TRBV6-6 and TRBJ1-4; no clear D gene. This TCR was sampled from a woman between 18 and 29 years old in good health and CMV-seronegative. CDR3 sequence: CASSYQSNEKLFF. CDR3 bases: TGTGCCAGCAGTTACCAGTCTAATGAAAAACTGTTTTTT.